Here is one TCR beta chain with its context. The data belong to a study of blood T cell repertoires in COVID-19. About the research overall: The United States, Italy and Spain provided the acute and convalescent COVID-19 samples. PBMCs, B-cell-depleted T cells, or T cells provided the cDNA or gDNA that made up the material.

How the authors handled the data: The authors estimated nucleated cell counts from reference gene primer amplification. Produced via immunoSEQ multiplex PCR; TCRdb's table is partial and in-frame only. V and J calls and clone size are copied from that table; D and trimming were computed from the DNA. The sample shows 70,000 or so clones, around nine tenths of them seen only once. Trimming shortened V by 5 bases and J by 0 bases, and 14 bases separated the two germline ends. This CDR3 has 15 amino acids. CDR1 is SNHLY and CDR2 is FYNNEI in the germline V gene. This chain connects TRBV2 to TRBJ2-7, with TRBD1 as a possible D gene (5 bases). The TCR was taken from a human donor in a cohort sampled during active COVID-19. Material: peripheral blood. CDR3 in amino acids: CASSSDSEYSYEQYF. Here the CDR3 DNA reads TGTGCCAGCAGTAGCGACAGCGAATACTCCTACGAGCAGTACTTC. The full variable domain, with the rest looked up from reference TRBV2 and TRBJ2-7, is EPEVTQTPSHQVTQMGQEVILRCVPISNHLYFYWYRQILGQKVEFLVSFYNNEISEKSEIFDDQFSVERPDGSNFTLKIRSTKLEDSAMYFCASSSDSEYSYEQYFGPGTRLTVT.